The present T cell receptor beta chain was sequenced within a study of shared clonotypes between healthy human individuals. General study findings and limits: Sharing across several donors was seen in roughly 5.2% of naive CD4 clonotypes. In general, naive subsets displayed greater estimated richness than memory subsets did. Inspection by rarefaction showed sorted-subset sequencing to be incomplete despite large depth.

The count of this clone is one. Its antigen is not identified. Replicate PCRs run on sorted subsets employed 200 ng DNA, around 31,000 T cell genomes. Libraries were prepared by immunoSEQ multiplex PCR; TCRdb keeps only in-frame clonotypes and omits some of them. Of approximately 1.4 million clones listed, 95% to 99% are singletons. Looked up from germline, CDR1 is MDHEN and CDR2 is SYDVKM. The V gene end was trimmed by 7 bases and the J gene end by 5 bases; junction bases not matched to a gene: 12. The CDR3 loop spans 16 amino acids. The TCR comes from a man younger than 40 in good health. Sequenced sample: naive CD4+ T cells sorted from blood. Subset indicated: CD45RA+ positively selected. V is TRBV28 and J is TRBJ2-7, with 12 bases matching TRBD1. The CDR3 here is CASTLVPGQGAHEQYF. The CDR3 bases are TGTGCCAGCACCTTGGTTCCGGGACAGGGGGCCCACGAGCAGTACTTC.